This TCR beta chain comes out of a study of T-cell memory formation after mild COVID-19 (dated by TCRdb to the early 2020s). As for the study more broadly: TCR sequence clusters from the two donors were largely donor specific. In two donors, T-cell clones that expanded and contracted after mild COVID-19 were followed by sequencing TCRalpha and TCRbeta repertoires longitudinally. The cohort was made up of two young adult volunteers, one female and one male, who were previously healthy.

TCRdb lists the instrument as Illumina NovaSeq 6000. TCRalpha and TCRbeta cDNA libraries were constructed by 5'RACE with constant-segment primers, with sample barcodes and unique molecular identifiers being introduced. RNA was extracted from every sample with Trizol reagent. Library amplification was performed in two PCR steps, and a second sample barcode and Illumina TruSeq adapters were introduced in the second step. Sequencing of the libraries was done on an Illumina NovaSeq, producing 2 x 150 bp paired-end reads. In the paper's pipeline: Reads were demultiplexed and collapsed into UMI-guided consensus sequences with migec v1.2.7. With mixcr v2.1.11, UMI consensuses were aligned to TRA and TRB V and J templates and assembled into clonotypes. A clonotype was counted as expanded or contracted only when both edgeR and NoisET called the clonotype significant, with the noise models trained on biological replicates. For edgeR calls, the thresholds were a false discovery rate-adjusted p below 0.01 and a log2 fold-change of 1. As an exploratory analysis of dynamics, max-normalized trajectories of the 1000 most abundant clonotypes were examined by PCA with hierarchical clustering. Separately sequenced CD4+ and CD8+ repertoires were used to assign a CD4 or CD8 phenotype to each responding clone. In TCRdb, the public reads were trimmed at Q25 with fastp and aligned with MiXCR, with productive beta chains retained. Entries are consolidated by CDR3 protein sequence, retaining the most common genes and DNA. TCRdb, not the original authors, processed these V and J calls. Recorded for this sample are 400,000 to 500,000 distinct CDR3 sequences; around 20% of them occurred a single time. Of the sample, 7.5% to 10% falls within the top ten clones.

The paper as a whole reports these results and caveats: From day 15 to 85, contracting clones showed balanced CD4/CD8 phenotypes, whereas a second wave of clones that expanded from day 15 to 37 leaned towards CD4+. Some responding clones were detected in pre-infection memory, suggesting pre-existing cross-reactive memory T cells joined the SARS-CoV-2 response. Contracting CD4+ clones were located mainly in the CM and EM memory subsets, whereas CD8+ clones were found to be enriched in EMRA. SARS-CoV-2 specificity of the second-wave clones peaking on day 37 was not confirmed. The study covered only a couple of mild cases, and larger cohorts including severe cases with pre-infection samples were considered necessary.

Ficoll-Paque density gradient centrifugation was used to isolate PBMCs. This clonotype was counted between two and nine times. It lacks a known antigen. Per-base quality was not reported, and no clone a single base away is much larger than it. The germline V gene yields LGHNT for CDR1 and FRNRAP for CDR2. Trimming leaves V shorter by 2 bases and J shorter by 3 bases, with the junction holding 6 bases beyond the gene matches. The CDR3 numbers 17 residues from cysteine through phenylalanine. The retained sequence is limited to the CDR3, 51 bases, with the frame set at the first base. The rearranged chain carries TRBV12-5 and TRBJ2-2; 10 bases in the middle match TRBD1. Sample: PBMCs or a T cell subset sorted from them (not recorded which). The TCR was taken from an adult woman who had mild COVID-19 (a few samples of this study predate the infection). The sample titles of this study are shuffled in the database, so cell type and time point are left out; the donor was told from shared clones. CDR3 region: CASGLTPGTGDTGELFF. The sequence in DNA is TGTGCTAGTGGTTTGACCCCCGGGACAGGGGACACCGGGGAGCTGTTTTTT.